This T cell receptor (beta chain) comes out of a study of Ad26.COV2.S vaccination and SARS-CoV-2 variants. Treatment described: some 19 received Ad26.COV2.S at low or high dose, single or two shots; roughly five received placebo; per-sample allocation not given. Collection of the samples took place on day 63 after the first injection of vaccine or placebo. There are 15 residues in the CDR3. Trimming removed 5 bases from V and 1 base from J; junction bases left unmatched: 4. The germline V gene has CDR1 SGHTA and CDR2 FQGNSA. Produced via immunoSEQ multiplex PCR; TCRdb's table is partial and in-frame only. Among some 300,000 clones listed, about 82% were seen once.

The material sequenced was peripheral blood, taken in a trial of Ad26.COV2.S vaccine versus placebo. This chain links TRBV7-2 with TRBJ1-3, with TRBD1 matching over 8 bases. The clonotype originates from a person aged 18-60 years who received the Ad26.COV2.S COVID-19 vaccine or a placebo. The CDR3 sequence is CASSAGTGSGNTIYF. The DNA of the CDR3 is TGTGCCAGCAGCGCCGGGACAGGATCTGGAAACACCATATATTTT.